The 14 T cell receptor beta chains below all came from one sample that was sequenced in a study of T cells after yellow fever vaccination. TCRdb re-derived calls from the 5' RACE reads in MiXCR, one entry per CDR3 protein. This table has hundreds of thousands of distinct CDR3 sequences, 18% appearing once. This material consisted of PBMCs, taken before the yellow fever booster vaccination. These receptors all come from a man aged 18 to 30 who received the YFV17D yellow fever vaccine.

The CDR3 DNA sequence: TGCGCCAGCAGCTTGCCTAGCGGGGGTAGCACAGATACGCAGTATTTT. This codes for CASSLPSGGSTDTQYF. The rearrangement uses TRBV5-1 and TRBJ2-3, with 10 bases matching TRBD2. The V gene end was trimmed by 1 base and the J gene end by 0 bases; junction bases not matched to a gene: 2. CDR1 and CDR2 (germline): SGHRS, YFSETQ. The CDR3 consists of 16 residues.

This chain joins TRBV28 and TRBJ1-5; 8 bases fit TRBD1. This CDR3 comprises 14 residues. CDR1 is MDHEN, CDR2 SYDVKM, per germline. V lost 6 bases and J lost 8; bases outside the gene matches: 9. CDR3 DNA sequence: TGTGCCAGCAGCCTGACAGGGGTCGCCAAGCCCCAGCATTTT. This sequence encodes CASSLTGVAKPQHF.

This clonotype was observed many times. This chain connects TRBV7-9 to TRBJ2-1; TRBD2 is a possible D gene (6 bases). The V and J ends lost 5 bases and 4 bases respectively, with 15 bases between them. This CDR3 is built from 15 residues. Germline V gene sequence: CDR1 SEHNR, CDR2 FQNEAQ (reference sequence). CDR3 region: CASSAGTPGYNEQFF. The CDR3 DNA follows: TGTGCCAGCAGCGCCGGGACTCCGGGTTACAATGAGCAGTTCTTC.

The chain recombines TRBV6-5 with TRBJ2-3; no clear D gene. V was pared by 2 bases and J by 2 bases, with 11 bases between. Germline loops: CDR1 MNHEY, CDR2 SVGAGI. This CDR3 is 15 amino acids long. The CDR3 region is CASSYGGRTTDTQYF. In DNA, the CDR3 is TGTGCCAGCAGTTACGGTGGACGAACCACAGATACGCAGTATTTT.

The chain has TRBV5-6 and TRBJ1-2; D call uncertain. V was shortened by 0 bases and J by 3 bases, with 3 bases between the two germline ends. Germline V gene data show CDR1 as SGHDT and CDR2 as YYEEEE. The CDR3 spans 12 residues. CDR3 sequence: CASSLDDYGYTF. Written as DNA, the CDR3 is TGTGCCAGCAGCTTGGACGACTATGGCTACACCTTC.

This clonotype appeared a single time. V is TRBV9 and J is TRBJ1-1; D gene unclear. CDR1 and CDR2 (germline): SGDLS, YYNGEE. V was pared by 4 bases and J by 4 bases, with 14 bases between. The CDR3 sequence is 14 residues long. The CDR3 loop reads CASSPRWVGTEAFF. The CDR3 DNA follows: TGTGCCAGCAGCCCCCGATGGGTGGGCACTGAAGCTTTCTTT. Full variable domain (outside the CDR3, taken from reference TRBV9 and TRBJ1-1): DSGVTQTPKHLITATGQRVTLRCSPRSGDLSVYWYQQSLDQGLQFLIQYYNGEERAKGNILERFSAQQFPDLHSELNLSSLELGDSALYFCASSPRWVGTEAFFGQGTRLTVV.

This chain uses TRBV6-2 or TRBV6-3 with TRBJ2-1; D gene ambiguous. The germline V gene has CDR1 MNHEY and CDR2 SVGEGT. The CDR3 totals 16 residues. V gave up 0 bases and J gave up 3 bases, with 12 bases separating them. CDR3 amino acids: CASSYSIRVNYNEQFF. In DNA form, the CDR3 reads TGTGCCAGCAGTTACTCGATCCGGGTGAACTACAATGAGCAGTTCTTC.

The chain recombines TRBV4-3 with TRBJ2-5; TRBD2 agrees at 8 bases. The CDR3 extends over 16 amino acids. J was trimmed by 3 bases and V by 6 bases; bases with no gene match: 12. The germline V gene encodes CDR1 LGHNA and CDR2 YSLEER. The CDR3 sequence is CASSPRLASTEETQYF. The CDR3 DNA follows: TGCGCCAGCAGTCCGAGACTAGCGAGTACCGAAGAGACCCAGTACTTC.

In this sample, this clonotype turned up a few times. This sequence joins TRBV24-1 and TRBJ2-2, with unresolved D. The length of the CDR3 is 15 residues. Trimming cost V 2 bases and J 0 bases, with 6 bases left between them. The V gene's germline CDR1 is KGHDR and CDR2 SFDVKD. CDR3 sequence: CATSDSVPNTGELFF. The CDR3 DNA reads as TGTGCCACCAGTGATTCGGTCCCGAACACCGGGGAGCTGTTTTTT.

This clonotype has more than one count but fewer than ten. The V call is TRBV5-1, the J call TRBJ2-3, with no clear D. V was clipped by 5 bases and J by 4 bases, with 14 bases between them. Germline loops: CDR1 SGHRS, CDR2 YFSETQ. CDR3 length equals 14 residues. The CDR3 bases are TGCGCCAGCAGATGGGCATATTTGGCAGATACGCAGTATTTT. Amino acids: CASRWAYLADTQYF.

The chain carries TRBV7-2 and TRBJ2-5, with 7 bases aligning to TRBD2. This CDR3 comprises 13 residues. J lost 5 bases, V lost 6 bases, and 6 bases had no gene match. Per the germline V gene, CDR1 is SGHTA and CDR2 is FQGNSA. This chain's CDR3 is CASRQLASETQYF. In DNA form, the CDR3 reads TGTGCCAGCAGACAACTAGCGAGCGAGACCCAGTACTTC.

This clonotype turned up a few times. This chain uses TRBV7-2 with TRBJ1-2; 7 bases match TRBD1. V lost 3 bases and J lost 3; bases outside the gene matches: 1. The germline V gene encodes CDR1 SGHTA and CDR2 FQGNSA. This CDR3 region has 13 residues. The CDR3 DNA follows: TGTGCCAGCAGCTTGGGACAGTACTATGGCTACACCTTC. Amino acids: CASSLGQYYGYTF.

The chain couples TRBV11-2 to TRBJ1-2, with D hard to call. The V end was cut by 5 bases, the J end by 3 bases, with 10 bases between. Germline V gene lookup returns CDR1 SGHAT and CDR2 FQNNGV. The CDR3 is 13 residues long. The CDR3 coding sequence is TGTGCCAGCAGCGTGGGGTACGACTATGGCTACACCTTC. Residues: CASSVGYDYGYTF.

This clonotype came up a few times. The chain uses TRBV12-3 or TRBV12-4 and TRBJ1-5, with 9 bases identical to TRBD1. The V gene end was trimmed by 5 bases and the J gene end by 6 bases; junction bases not matched to a gene: 5. This CDR3 contains 14 residues. The CDR3 here is CASSTGGRSQPQHF. CDR3 nucleotide sequence: TGTGCCAGCAGTACAGGGGGCCGAAGTCAGCCCCAGCATTTT.